Listed here is a single T cell receptor (beta chain). Per the study methods: From reference gene primer amplification, estimates of nucleated cell counts were derived. Generated by immunoSEQ multiplex PCR, the TCRdb table keeps only in-frame clones and is missing some. V and J calls and clone size are those listed in that table; D and trimming were worked out from the DNA. Among 210,000 or so clones listed, 70% to 85% were seen once. The data were obtained in a study of blood T cell repertoires in COVID-19. Study in general: Both acute and convalescent COVID-19 samples were obtained from the United States, Italy and Spain. PBMCs, B-cell-depleted T cells, or T cells provided the cDNA or gDNA that made up the material.

The CDR3 runs to 16 residues. V dropped 2 bases and J dropped 4 bases, with 15 bases sitting between them. CDR1 and CDR2 (germline): LNHDA, SQIVND (reference sequence). Everyone who took part was about 18 to 90 years old, and they came from about 23 US areas. The sample comprised PBMCs or T cells enriched from blood (not recorded which). The chain carries TRBV19 and TRBJ1-5; TRBD1 is a possible D gene (6 bases). The receptor comes from a man in his 60s who had recovered from COVID-19. CDR3 residues: CASSISGRGWNQPQHF. Written as DNA, the CDR3 is TGTGCCAGTAGTATATCGGGCAGGGGTTGGAATCAGCCCCAGCATTTT.